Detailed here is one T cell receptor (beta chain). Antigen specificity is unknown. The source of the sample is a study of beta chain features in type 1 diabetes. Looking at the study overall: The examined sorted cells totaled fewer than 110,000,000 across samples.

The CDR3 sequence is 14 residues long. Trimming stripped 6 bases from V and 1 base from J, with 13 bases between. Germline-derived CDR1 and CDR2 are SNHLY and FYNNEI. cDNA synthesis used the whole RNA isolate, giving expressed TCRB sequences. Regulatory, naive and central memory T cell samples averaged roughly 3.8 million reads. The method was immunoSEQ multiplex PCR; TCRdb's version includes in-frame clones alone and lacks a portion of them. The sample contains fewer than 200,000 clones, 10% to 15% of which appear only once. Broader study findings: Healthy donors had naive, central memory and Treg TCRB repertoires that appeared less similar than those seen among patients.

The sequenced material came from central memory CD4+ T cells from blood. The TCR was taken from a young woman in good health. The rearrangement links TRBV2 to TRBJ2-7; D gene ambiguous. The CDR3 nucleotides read TGTGCCAGCAGGGGTCAACAGACATCCTACGAGCAGTACTTC. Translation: CASRGQQTSYEQYF.